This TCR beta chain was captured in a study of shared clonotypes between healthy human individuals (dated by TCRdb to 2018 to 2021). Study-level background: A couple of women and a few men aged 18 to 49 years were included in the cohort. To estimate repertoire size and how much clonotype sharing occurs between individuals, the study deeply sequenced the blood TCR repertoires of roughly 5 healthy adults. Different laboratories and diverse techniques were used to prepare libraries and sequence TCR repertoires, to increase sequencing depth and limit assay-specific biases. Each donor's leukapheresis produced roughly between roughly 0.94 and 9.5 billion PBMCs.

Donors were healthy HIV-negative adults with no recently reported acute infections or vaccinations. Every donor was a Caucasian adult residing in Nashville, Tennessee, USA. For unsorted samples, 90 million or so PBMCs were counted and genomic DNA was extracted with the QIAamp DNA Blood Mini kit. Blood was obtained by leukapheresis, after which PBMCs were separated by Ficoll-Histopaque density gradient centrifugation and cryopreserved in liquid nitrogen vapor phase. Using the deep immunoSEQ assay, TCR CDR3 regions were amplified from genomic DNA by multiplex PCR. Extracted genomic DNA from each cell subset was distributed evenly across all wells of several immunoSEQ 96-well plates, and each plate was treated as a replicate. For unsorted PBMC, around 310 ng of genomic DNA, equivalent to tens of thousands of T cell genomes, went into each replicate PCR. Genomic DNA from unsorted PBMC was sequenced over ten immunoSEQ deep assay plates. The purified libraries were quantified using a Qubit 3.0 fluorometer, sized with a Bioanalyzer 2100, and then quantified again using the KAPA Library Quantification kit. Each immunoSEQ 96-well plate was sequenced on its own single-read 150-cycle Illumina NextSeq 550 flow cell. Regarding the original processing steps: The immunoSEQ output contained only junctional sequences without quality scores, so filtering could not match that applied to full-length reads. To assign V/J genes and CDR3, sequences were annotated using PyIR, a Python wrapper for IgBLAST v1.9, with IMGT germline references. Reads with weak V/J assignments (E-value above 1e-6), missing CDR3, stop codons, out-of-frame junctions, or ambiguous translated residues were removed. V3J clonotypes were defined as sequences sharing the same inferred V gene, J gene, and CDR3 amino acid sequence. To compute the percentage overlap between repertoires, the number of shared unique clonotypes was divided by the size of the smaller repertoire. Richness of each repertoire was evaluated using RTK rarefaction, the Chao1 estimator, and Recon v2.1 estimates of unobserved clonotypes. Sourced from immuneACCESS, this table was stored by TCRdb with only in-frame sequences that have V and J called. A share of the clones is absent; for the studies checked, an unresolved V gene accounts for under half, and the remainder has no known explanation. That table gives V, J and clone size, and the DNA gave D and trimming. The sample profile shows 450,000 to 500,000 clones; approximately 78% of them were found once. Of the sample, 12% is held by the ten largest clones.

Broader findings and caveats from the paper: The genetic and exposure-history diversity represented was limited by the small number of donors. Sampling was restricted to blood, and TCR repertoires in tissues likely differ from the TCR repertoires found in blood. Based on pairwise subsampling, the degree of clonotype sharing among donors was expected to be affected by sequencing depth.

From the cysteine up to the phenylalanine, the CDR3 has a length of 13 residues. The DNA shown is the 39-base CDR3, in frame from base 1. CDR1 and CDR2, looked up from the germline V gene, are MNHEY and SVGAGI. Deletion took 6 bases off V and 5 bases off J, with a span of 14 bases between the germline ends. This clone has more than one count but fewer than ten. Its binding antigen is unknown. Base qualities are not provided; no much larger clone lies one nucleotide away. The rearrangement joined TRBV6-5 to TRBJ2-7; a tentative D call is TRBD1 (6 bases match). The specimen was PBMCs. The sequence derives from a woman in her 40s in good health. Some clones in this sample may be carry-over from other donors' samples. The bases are TGTGCCAGCAGGAGGGGGATCGCCGACGAGCAGTACTTC. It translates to CASRRGIADEQYF.